This T cell receptor beta chain was documented in a study of blood T cells in healthy people across ages. Study-level results: Strong correlation was found linking TCR beta diversity to naive T cell percentage.

Primers used in a second PCR of about 6 to 12 cycles were a sample-barcoded 5' primer and a J-beta primer mix. TCRdb itself ran the 5' RACE reads through MiXCR, one entry per CDR3 protein. The data contain approximately 1,000,000 distinct CDR3 sequences, roughly two fifths of them seen just once; the ten biggest clones take up over 10%. This clonotype was found a few times. Its specificity is not known. This TCR came from a man aged 18 to 29 in good health. The specimen was blood.

Here the CDR3 DNA reads TGTGCCGCACTAAAAGGGGGCCTGTCCTACAATGAGCAGTTCTTC. Its protein product is CAALKGGLSYNEQFF. The chain recombines TRBV28 with TRBJ2-1; 7 bases are a match to TRBD1. V was pared by 11 bases and J by 1 base, with 11 bases of the junction left unmatched. Per germline, CDR1 MDHEN and CDR2 SYDVKM. The CDR3 length is 15 residues.